This T cell receptor beta chain was documented in a study of OX40 agonist ivuxolimab in advanced cancers. Sequencing was performed with immunoSEQ multiplex PCR; in TCRdb, only in-frame clones are kept and a portion is missing. The table includes approximately 35,000 clones, around 74% detected once. The sequence derives from an adult with an advanced solid tumor such as melanoma, head and neck, liver or kidney cancer. Sequencing was performed on CD4+ or CD8+ T cells sorted from blood, taken in a trial of the OX40 agonist ivuxolimab.

CDR3 DNA: TGTGCCAGCAGTTCCTCTTTCGGGGAGGGGTACTTC. As protein: CASSSSFGEGYF. V is TRBV6-6 and J is TRBJ2-4; 7 nucleotides agree with TRBD2. Germline CDR1 reads MNHNY; CDR2 reads SVGAGI (reference sequence). V was pared by 4 bases and J by 15 bases, with 9 bases of the junction left unmatched. The CDR3 length is 12 residues.